The clone carrying this T cell receptor beta chain was seen a handful of times. Its matching antigen is unknown. The sample is drawn from a study of vaccination and CD4 T cells after COVID-19. Study information: Ranging from 14 to 241, the interval between dose two and post-vaccine sampling had a median of roughly 10 weeks.

The Oncomine TCR Beta short-read assay was what sequenced the DNA obtained from cultured CD4+ T cells. Genomic DNA was isolated from cultured CD4+ T cells. TCRdb analysed the PCR reads with MiXCR anew, one entry per CDR3 protein. The sample has 15,000 or so distinct CDR3 sequences; around 50% are singletons. Time point defined: late sampling 161 to 241 days after vaccination in a few convalescent patients. Treatment meaning: roughly 10-day PBMC culture with coronavirus spike peptide pools or control peptides (ViraFEST assay). The positive PCR dates, which preceded the US Alpha, Beta and Delta variants, fell between March and December 2020. The TCR was taken from a human donor who had recovered from COVID-19. Sequencing used CD4+ T cells from blood, cultured in vitro, obtained about 7 months after SARS-CoV-2 vaccination.

Written as DNA, the CDR3 is TGCAGTGCTCAAGACAGGGGGCTAGGGACTGAAGCTTTCTTT. This codes for CSAQDRGLGTEAFF. The rearrangement links TRBV20-1 to TRBJ1-1; 10 bases are shared with TRBD1. Germline V CDR1 and CDR2: DFQATT, SNEGSKA (reference sequence). The CDR3 runs 14 residues. V trimming: 5 bases; J trimming: 5 bases; junction bases outside the gene matches: 8.